A single sample is the source of the 9 T cell receptor beta chains below, sequenced in a study of T-cell reconstitution after alpha-beta-depleted transplantation in children. Unique molecular identifiers tagged the TCRbeta library. One entry per CDR3 protein, called by TCRdb with MiXCR from the PCR reads. The table has around 600,000 distinct CDR3 sequences, approximately 16% seen once; the top ten hold around 0.96%. The specimen was PBMCs from the stem cell graft donor, collected from the stem cell graft. The receptors originated from a human donor who donated a stem cell graft to a child with acute myeloid leukemia.

The chain joins TRBV11-1 to TRBJ2-2, with TRBD2 matching over 7 bases. Germline CDR1 SGHAT, CDR2 FQDESV (reference sequence). V was clipped by 2 bases and J by 5 bases; unmatched bases: 8. The CDR3 is 16 amino acids. The CDR3 region is CASSLPRLAPTGELFF. CDR3 nucleotide sequence: TGTGCCAGCAGCTTACCAAGACTAGCCCCAACCGGGGAGCTGTTTTTT.

This clonotype was found many times. The chain joins TRBV7-2 to TRBJ2-3, with 8 positions matching TRBD2. Germline V gene data show CDR1 as SGHTA and CDR2 as FQGNSA. V lost 1 base and J lost 7; bases outside the gene matches: 7. The CDR3 extends over 15 amino acids. In DNA form, the CDR3 reads TGTGCCAGCAGCTTAGATCGGGGGGGGCCTAATACGCAGTATTTT. It codes for CASSLDRGGPNTQYF.

This clonotype has a count of ten or more. This chain uses TRBV24-1 with TRBJ2-3, with 7 bases that match TRBD1. The ends lost 10 bases at V and 0 bases at J; junction bases unmatched: 3. CDR3 length: 13 amino acids. Germline V gene sequence: CDR1 KGHDR, CDR2 SFDVKD. Written as DNA, the CDR3 is TGTGCCACAGGGACAGCTAGCACAGATACGCAGTATTTT. Translation: CATGTASTDTQYF.

This clonotype was counted many times. The rearrangement joins TRBV7-2 to TRBJ1-1; perhaps TRBD1 as D (6 bases). Germline V lookup: CDR1 SGHTA, CDR2 FQGNSA. Trimming took 3 bases from V and 3 from J, leaving 11 bases between them. The CDR3 is made up of 14 amino acids. As DNA, the CDR3 is TGTGCCAGCAGCTTCGGAAGGGGGTACACTGAAGCTTTCTTT. Translation: CASSFGRGYTEAFF.

In this sample, this clonotype turned up many times. The rearrangement uses TRBV12-3 or TRBV12-4 and TRBJ1-2; tentatively, D is TRBD1 (6 bases). CDR3 size: 13 residues. The V end was cut by 4 bases, the J end by 4 bases, with 10 bases between. CDR3 sequence (DNA): TGTGCCAGCAGTTACAGGGTGGCCTATGGCTACACCTTC. This sequence encodes CASSYRVAYGYTF.

The rearrangement joins TRBV7-2 to TRBJ2-7; weak D call: TRBD2 (6 bases). The CDR3 is 14 residues long. The V gene lost 1 base and the J gene lost 3 bases, with 10 bases spanning the gap. From germline, CDR1 is SGHTA and CDR2 FQGNSA. CDR3 nucleotides: TGTGCCAGCAGCTTAGGGGGGACTTTCTACGAGCAGTACTTC. This sequence encodes CASSLGGTFYEQYF.

The chain uses TRBV4-2 and TRBJ1-4, with 7 bases fitting TRBD1. Unmatched junction bases numbered 4, after V lost 1 base and J lost 8 bases. In germline, CDR1 is LGHNA, CDR2 YNFKEQ. CDR3 length: 14 residues. The CDR3 protein is CASSQGDRTEKLFF. CDR3 in DNA: TGTGCCAGCAGCCAAGGGGACAGAACCGAAAAACTGTTTTTT.

This clonotype was counted between two and nine times. V and J are TRBV5-1 and TRBJ2-7, with D unresolved. CDR3 size: 15 residues. The V gene's germline CDR1 is SGHRS and CDR2 YFSETQ. The V and J ends lost 1 base and 4 bases respectively, with 15 bases between them. CDR3 bases: TGCGCCAGCAGCTTGAGGGCAGAATCCCCGTACGAGCAGTACTTC. It translates to CASSLRAESPYEQYF.

This chain joins TRBV4-3 and TRBJ2-1, with a weak D call TRBD1 (5 bases). The CDR3 length is 16 residues. Germline loops: CDR1 LGHNA, CDR2 YSLEER. Trimming stripped 4 bases from V and 6 bases from J, with 19 bases between. The CDR3 DNA reads TGCGCCAGCAGCCGGGGCAGGGTCGCGGTCCTCAATGAGCAGTTCTTC. Residues: CASSRGRVAVLNEQFF.